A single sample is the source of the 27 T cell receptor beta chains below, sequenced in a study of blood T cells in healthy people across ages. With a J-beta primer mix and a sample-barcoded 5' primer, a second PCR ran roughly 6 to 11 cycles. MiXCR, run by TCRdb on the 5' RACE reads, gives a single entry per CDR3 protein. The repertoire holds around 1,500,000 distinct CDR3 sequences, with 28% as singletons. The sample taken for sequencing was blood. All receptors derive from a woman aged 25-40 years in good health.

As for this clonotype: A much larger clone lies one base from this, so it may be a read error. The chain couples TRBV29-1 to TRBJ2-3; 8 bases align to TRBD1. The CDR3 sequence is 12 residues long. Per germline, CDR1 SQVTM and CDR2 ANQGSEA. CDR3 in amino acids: CSVRTGTGTQYF. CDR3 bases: TGCAGCGTACGGACAGGGACAGGTACGCAGTATTTT.

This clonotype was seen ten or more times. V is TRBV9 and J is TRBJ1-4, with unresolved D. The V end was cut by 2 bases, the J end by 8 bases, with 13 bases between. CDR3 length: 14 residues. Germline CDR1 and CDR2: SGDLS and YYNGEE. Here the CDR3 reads CASSVRAASEKLFF. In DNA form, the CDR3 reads TGTGCCAGCAGCGTTCGGGCTGCGTCGGAAAAACTGTTTTTT.

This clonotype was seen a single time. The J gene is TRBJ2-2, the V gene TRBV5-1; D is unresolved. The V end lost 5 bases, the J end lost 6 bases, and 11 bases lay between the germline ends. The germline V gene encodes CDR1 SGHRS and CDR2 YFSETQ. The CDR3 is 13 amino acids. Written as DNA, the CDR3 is TGCGCCAGCAGTTTATCAACCGCCGGGGAGCTGTTTTTT. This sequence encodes CASSLSTAGELFF.

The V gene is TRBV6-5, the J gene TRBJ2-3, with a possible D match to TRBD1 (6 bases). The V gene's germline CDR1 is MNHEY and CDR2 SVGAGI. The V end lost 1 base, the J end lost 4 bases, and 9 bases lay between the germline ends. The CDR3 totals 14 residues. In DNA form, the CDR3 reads TGTGCCAGCAGTTACTTGGACAGATCAGATACGCAGTATTTT. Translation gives CASSYLDRSDTQYF.

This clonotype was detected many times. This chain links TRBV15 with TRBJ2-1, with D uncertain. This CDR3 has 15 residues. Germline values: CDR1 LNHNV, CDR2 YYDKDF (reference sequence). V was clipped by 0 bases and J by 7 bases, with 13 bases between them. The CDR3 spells CATSRDRSDWNEQFF. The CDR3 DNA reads TGTGCCACCAGCAGAGATCGGTCCGACTGGAATGAGCAGTTCTTC. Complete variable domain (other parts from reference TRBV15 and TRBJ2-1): DAMVIQNPRYQVTQFGKPVTLSCSQTLNHNVMYWYQQKSSQAPKLLFHYYDKDFNNEADTPDNFQSRRPNTSFCFLDIRSPGLGDTAMYLCATSRDRSDWNEQFFGPGTRLTVL.

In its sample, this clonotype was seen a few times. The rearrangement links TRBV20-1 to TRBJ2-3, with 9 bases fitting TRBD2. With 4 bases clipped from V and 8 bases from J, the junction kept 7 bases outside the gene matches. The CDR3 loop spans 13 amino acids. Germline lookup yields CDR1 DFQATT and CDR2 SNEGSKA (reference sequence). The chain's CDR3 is CSAISGSSITQYF. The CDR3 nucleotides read TGCAGTGCTATTAGCGGGAGTAGTATTACGCAGTATTTT.

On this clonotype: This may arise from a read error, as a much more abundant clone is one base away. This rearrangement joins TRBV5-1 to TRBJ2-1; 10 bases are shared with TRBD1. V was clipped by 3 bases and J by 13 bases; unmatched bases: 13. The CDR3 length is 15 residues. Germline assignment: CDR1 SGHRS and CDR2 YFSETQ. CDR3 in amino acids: CASSYGTGVEETQFF. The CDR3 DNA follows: TGCGCCAGCAGCTACGGGACAGGGGTTGAAGAGACCCAGTTCTTC.

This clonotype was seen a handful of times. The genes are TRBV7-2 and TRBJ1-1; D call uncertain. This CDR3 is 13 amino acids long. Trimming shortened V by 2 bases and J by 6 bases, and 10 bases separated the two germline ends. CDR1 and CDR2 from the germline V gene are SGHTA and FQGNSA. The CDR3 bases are TGTGCCAGCAGCTTATATCGTCTCGCTGAAGCTTTCTTT. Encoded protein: CASSLYRLAEAFF.

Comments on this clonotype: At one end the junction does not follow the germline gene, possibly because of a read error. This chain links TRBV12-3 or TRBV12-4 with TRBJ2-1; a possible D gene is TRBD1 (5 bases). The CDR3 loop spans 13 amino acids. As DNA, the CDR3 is TGTGCCAGCGGTTTAGGACAACACAATGAGCAGTTCTTC. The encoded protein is CASGLGQHNEQFF.

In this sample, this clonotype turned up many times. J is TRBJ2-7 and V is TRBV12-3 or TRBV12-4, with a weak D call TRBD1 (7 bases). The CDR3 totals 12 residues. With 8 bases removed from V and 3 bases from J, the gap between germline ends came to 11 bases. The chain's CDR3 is CASARGDYEQYF. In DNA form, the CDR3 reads TGTGCCAGCGCCAGGGGGGACTACGAGCAGTACTTC.

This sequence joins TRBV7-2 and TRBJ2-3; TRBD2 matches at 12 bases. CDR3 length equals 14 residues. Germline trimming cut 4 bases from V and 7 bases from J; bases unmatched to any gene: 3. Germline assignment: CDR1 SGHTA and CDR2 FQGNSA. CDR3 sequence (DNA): TGTGCCAGCAGCTCCGGACTAGCGGGATATACGCAGTATTTT. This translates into CASSSGLAGYTQYF.

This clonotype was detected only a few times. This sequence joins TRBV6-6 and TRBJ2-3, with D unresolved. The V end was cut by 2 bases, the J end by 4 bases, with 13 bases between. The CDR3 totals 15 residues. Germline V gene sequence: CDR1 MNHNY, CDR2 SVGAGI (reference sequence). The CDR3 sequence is CASSYVAVGADTQYF. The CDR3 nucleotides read TGTGCCAGCAGTTACGTGGCTGTGGGTGCAGATACGCAGTATTTT.

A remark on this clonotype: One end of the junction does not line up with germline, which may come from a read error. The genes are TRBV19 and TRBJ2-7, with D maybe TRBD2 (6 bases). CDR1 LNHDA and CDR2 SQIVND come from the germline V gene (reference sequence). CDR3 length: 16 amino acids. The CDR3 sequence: CASSSQTRRDSYEQYF. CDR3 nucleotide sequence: TGCGCCAGTAGTAGCCAGACTAGGCGAGACTCCTACGAGCAGTACTTC.

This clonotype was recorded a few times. The DNA of the CDR3 is TGTGCCAGCAGCAAACGGGTCAGTTGTTGGGAGCAGTACTTC. Translating gives CASSKRVSCWEQYF. The rearrangement joins TRBV21-1 to TRBJ2-7; the table assigns TRBD1, which was not confirmed against the DNA. TRBV21-1 is a pseudogene locus. This CDR3 region has 14 residues.

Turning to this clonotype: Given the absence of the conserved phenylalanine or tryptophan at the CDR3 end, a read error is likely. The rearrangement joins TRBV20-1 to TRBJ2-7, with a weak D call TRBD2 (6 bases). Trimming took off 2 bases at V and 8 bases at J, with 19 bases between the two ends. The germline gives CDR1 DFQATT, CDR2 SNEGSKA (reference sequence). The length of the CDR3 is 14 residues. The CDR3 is CSARTGGLNWQQYC. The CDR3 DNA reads TGCAGTGCTAGAACTGGGGGACTTAACTGGCAGCAGTACTGC.

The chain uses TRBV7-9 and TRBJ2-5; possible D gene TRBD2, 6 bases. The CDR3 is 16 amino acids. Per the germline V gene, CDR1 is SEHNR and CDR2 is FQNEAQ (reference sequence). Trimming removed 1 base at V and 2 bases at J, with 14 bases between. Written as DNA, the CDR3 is TGTGCCAGCAGCTTAGGGGCGACTAGAGGGCAAGAGACCCAGTACTTC. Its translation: CASSLGATRGQETQYF.

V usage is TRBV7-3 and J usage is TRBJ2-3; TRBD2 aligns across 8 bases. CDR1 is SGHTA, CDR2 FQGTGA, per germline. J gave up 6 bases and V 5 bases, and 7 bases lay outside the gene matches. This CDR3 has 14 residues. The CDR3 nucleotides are TGTGCCAGCAGCCGGGGGGGGCCGGAGGATACGCAGTATTTT. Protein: CASSRGGPEDTQYF.

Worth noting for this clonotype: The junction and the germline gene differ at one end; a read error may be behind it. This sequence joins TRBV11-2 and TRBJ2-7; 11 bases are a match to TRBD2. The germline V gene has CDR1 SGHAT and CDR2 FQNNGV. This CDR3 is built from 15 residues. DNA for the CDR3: TGTGCCTGCAGCTTAGGGACTAGCGGAACCTACGAGCAGTACTTC. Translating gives CACSLGTSGTYEQYF. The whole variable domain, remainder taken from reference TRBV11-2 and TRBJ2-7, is EAGVAQSPRYKIIEKRQSVAFWCNPISGHATLYWYQQILGQGPKLLIQFQNNGVVDDSQLPKDRFSAERLKGVDSTLKIQPAKLEDSAVYLCACSLGTSGTYEQYFGPGTRLTVT.

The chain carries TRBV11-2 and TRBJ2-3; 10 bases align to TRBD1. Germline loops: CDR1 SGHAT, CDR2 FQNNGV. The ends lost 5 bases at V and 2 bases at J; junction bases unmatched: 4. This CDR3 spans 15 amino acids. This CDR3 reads CASSQGTGDTDTQYF. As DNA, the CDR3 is TGTGCCAGCAGCCAGGGGACAGGGGACACAGATACGCAGTATTTT. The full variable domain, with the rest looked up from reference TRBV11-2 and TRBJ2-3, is EAGVAQSPRYKIIEKRQSVAFWCNPISGHATLYWYQQILGQGPKLLIQFQNNGVVDDSQLPKDRFSAERLKGVDSTLKIQPAKLEDSAVYLCASSQGTGDTDTQYFGPGTRLTVL.

CDR3 amino acids: CASRHRPQETQYF. DNA of the CDR3: TGTGCCAGCAGACATCGGCCCCAAGAGACCCAGTACTTC. V gene TRBV12-3 or TRBV12-4 combines with J gene TRBJ2-5; no firm D call. The CDR3 is 13 residues long. Trimming took 6 bases from V and 1 from J, leaving 9 bases between them.

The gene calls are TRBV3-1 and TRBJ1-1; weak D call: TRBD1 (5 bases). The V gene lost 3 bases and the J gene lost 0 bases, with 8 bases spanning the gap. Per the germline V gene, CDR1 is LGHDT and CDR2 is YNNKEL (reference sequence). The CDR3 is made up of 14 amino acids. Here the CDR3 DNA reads TGTGCCAGCAGCCAGACAGCGTTGAACACTGAAGCTTTCTTT. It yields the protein CASSQTALNTEAFF.

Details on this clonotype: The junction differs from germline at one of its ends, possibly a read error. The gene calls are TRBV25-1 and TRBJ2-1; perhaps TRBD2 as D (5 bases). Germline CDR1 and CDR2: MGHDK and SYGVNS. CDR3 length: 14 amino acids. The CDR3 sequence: CVSSERTSDNKQFF. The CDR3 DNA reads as TGTGTCAGCAGTGAGCGGACTTCCGACAATAAGCAGTTCTTC.

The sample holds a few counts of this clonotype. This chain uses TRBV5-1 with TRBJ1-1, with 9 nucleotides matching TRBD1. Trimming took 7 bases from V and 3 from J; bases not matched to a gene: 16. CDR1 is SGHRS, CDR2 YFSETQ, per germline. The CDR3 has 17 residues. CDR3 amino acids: CASASGGTGSRDTEAFF. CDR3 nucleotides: TGCGCCAGCGCTTCCGGGGGGACAGGGTCGCGGGACACTGAAGCTTTCTTT.

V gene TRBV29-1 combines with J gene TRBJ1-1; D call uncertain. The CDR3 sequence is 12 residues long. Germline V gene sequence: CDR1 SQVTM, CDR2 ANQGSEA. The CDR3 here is CSTSGFATEAFF. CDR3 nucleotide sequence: TGCAGTACCTCGGGATTCGCAACTGAAGCTTTCTTT.

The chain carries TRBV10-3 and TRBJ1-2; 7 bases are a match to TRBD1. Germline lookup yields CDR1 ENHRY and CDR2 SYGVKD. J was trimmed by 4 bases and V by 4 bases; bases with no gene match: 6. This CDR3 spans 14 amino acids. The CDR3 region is CAISAGQEGYGYTF. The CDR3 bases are TGTGCCATCAGTGCCGGACAGGAGGGCTATGGCTACACCTTC.

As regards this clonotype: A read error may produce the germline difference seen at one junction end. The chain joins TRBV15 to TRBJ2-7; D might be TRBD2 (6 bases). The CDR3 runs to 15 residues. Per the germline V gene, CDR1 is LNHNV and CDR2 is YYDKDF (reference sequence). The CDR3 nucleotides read TGTGCCGCCAGCAGAGCCCTCGCGGGGTCCTACGAGCAGTACTTC. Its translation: CAASRALAGSYEQYF. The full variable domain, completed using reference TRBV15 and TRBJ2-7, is DAMVIQNPRYQVTQFGKPVTLSCSQTLNHNVMYWYQQKSSQAPKLLFHYYDKDFNNEADTPDNFQSRRPNTSFCFLDIRSPGLGDTAMYLCAASRALAGSYEQYFGPGTRLTVT.

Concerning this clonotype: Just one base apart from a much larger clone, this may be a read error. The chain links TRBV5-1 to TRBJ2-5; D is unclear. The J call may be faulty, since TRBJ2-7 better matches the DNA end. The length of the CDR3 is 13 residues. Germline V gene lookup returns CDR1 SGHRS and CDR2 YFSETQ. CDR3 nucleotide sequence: TGCGCCAGCAGCCCGCTGGATTTCCACGAGCAGTACTTC. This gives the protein CASSPLDFHEQYF.